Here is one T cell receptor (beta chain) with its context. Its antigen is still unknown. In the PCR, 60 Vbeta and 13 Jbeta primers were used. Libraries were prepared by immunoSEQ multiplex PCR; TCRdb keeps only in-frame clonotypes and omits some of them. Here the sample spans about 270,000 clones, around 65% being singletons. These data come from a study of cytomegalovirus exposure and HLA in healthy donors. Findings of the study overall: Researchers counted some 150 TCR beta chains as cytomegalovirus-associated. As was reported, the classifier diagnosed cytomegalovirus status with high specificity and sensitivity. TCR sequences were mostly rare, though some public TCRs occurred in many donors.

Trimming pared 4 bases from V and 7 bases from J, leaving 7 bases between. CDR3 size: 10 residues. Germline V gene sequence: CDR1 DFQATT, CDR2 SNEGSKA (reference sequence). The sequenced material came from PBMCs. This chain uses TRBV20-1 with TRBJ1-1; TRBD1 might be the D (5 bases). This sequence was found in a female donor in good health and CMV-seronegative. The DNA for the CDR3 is TGCAGTGCTAAAGACAGTGAAGCTTTCTTT. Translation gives CSAKDSEAFF.